The 22 T cell receptor beta chains reported below all come from one sample, sequenced in a study of response to subunit inactivated influenza vaccine. TCRdb re-analysed the RT-PCR reads in MiXCR, keeping a single row per CDR3 protein. The data hold roughly 500,000 distinct CDR3 sequences, with around 25% observed a single time. The specimen comprised CD4+ T cells sorted from PBMCs, sampled 5 days after vaccination. The source is a man between 50 and 59 years old who received an inactivated influenza vaccine.

This chain links TRBV6-5 with TRBJ2-6; D call uncertain. Trimming stripped 0 bases from V and 1 base from J, with 4 bases between. CDR1 is MNHEY and CDR2 is SVGAGI in the germline V gene. The CDR3 consists of 15 residues. CDR3 in DNA: TGTGCCAGCAGTTACTCGAATTCTGGGGCCAACGTCCTGACTTTC. It is translated as CASSYSNSGANVLTF.

Many counts were recorded for this clonotype. This chain joins TRBV7-2 and TRBJ1-5; no definite D call. Per germline, CDR1 SGHTA and CDR2 FQGNSA. There are 15 residues in the CDR3. V was cut by 1 base and J by 0 bases, with 7 bases left in between. The CDR3 protein is CASSLGRSSNQPQHF. The CDR3 coding sequence is TGTGCCAGCAGCTTAGGCAGGAGTAGCAATCAGCCCCAGCATTTT. Complete variable domain (other parts from reference TRBV7-2 and TRBJ1-5): GAGVSQSPSNKVTEKGKDVELRCDPISGHTALYWYRQSLGQGLEFLIYFQGNSAPDKSGLPSDRFSAERTGGSVSTLTIQRTQQEDSAVYLCASSLGRSSNQPQHFGDGTRLSIL.

This clonotype came up a few times. The chain recombines TRBV20-1 with TRBJ1-2; tentative D call: TRBD1 (5 bases). Looked up from germline, CDR1 is DFQATT and CDR2 is SNEGSKA (reference sequence). The CDR3 consists of 13 residues. The V end was cut by 0 bases, the J end by 7 bases, with 12 bases between. The CDR3 loop is CSAREGRETGYTF. The CDR3 DNA is TGCAGTGCTAGAGAGGGCAGGGAGACTGGCTACACCTTC.

This clonotype was counted a few times. V usage is TRBV10-3 and J usage is TRBJ2-1; D perhaps matches TRBD1 (6 bases). This CDR3 has 16 amino acids. V lost 0 bases, J lost 5 bases, and 14 bases lay in between. Per the germline V gene, CDR1 is ENHRY and CDR2 is SYGVKD. The CDR3 sequence is CAISESGGLGDNEQFF. The CDR3 DNA reads as TGTGCCATCAGTGAGTCTGGGGGCCTCGGGGACAATGAGCAGTTCTTC.

This chain uses TRBV11-2 with TRBJ2-7; D may be TRBD1 or TRBD2 (6 bases each). The V and J ends lost 5 bases and 10 bases respectively, with 12 bases between them. This CDR3 is 11 amino acids long. The V gene's germline CDR1 is SGHAT and CDR2 FQNNGV. The CDR3 here is CASSLGGLQYF. The DNA for the CDR3 is TGTGCCAGCAGCCTCGGGGGCTTACAGTACTTC.

This rearrangement joins TRBV18 to TRBJ2-1; D unclear. The CDR3 consists of 17 residues. CDR1 and CDR2 (germline): KGHSH, LQKENI. V was trimmed by 1 base and J by 4 bases, leaving 17 bases between them. The CDR3 reads CASSPRSIGSTYNEQFF. The CDR3 DNA reads as TGTGCCAGCTCACCACGATCAATTGGGTCTACATACAATGAGCAGTTCTTC.

J is TRBJ2-7 and V is TRBV5-1; 10 bases fit TRBD1. CDR1 and CDR2 (germline): SGHRS, YFSETQ. After removal of 2 bases from V and 1 base from J, the junction contained 6 bases not matched to a gene. CDR3 length equals 16 residues. CDR3 in DNA: TGCGCCAGCAGCTTAATGCCGGGACAGGGGTCCTACGAGCAGTACTTC. Translating gives CASSLMPGQGSYEQYF.

The chain links TRBV30 to TRBJ1-3; tentatively, D is TRBD1 (5 bases). V was pared by 2 bases and J by 2 bases, with 13 bases between. Germline V gives CDR1 GTSNPN, CDR2 SVGIG (reference sequence). The CDR3 is 15 amino acids. In DNA form, the CDR3 reads TGTGCCTGGAGTTATACAGGCACACCTGGAAACACCATATATTTT. Translating gives CAWSYTGTPGNTIYF.

This clonotype appeared a few times. The V gene is TRBV7-9, the J gene TRBJ2-2; no clear D. The CDR3 runs to 15 residues. Germline CDR1 is SEHNR and CDR2 is FQNEAQ (reference sequence). Trimming cost V 1 base and J 4 bases, with 10 bases left between them. DNA of the CDR3: TGTGCCAGCAGCTTAGAACTGGGCTCCACCGGGGAGCTGTTTTTT. This gives the protein CASSLELGSTGELFF.

This rearrangement joins TRBV11-2 to TRBJ2-5; D is undetermined. Trimming took 1 base from V and 5 from J, leaving 11 bases between them. In germline, CDR1 is SGHAT, CDR2 FQNNGV. This CDR3 region has 14 residues. CDR3 protein: CASSLALVRETQYF. CDR3 nucleotides: TGTGCCAGCAGCTTAGCTCTAGTCAGGGAGACCCAGTACTTC.

This clonotype was detected a few times. This chain connects TRBV30 to TRBJ2-7; 11 bases line up with TRBD2. The CDR3 has 15 amino acids. Trimming took 0 bases from V and 3 from J; bases not matched to a gene: 4. Germline-derived CDR1 and CDR2 are GTSNPN and SVGIG (reference sequence). Written as DNA, the CDR3 is TGTGCCTGGAGTGTTAGTAGCGGGAGGGTCTACGAGCAGTACTTC. Translated: CAWSVSSGRVYEQYF.

The V call is TRBV7-9, the J call TRBJ1-1, with D tentatively TRBD1 (5 bases). The V end lost 4 bases, the J end lost 4 bases, and 16 bases lay between the germline ends. Germline V CDR1 and CDR2: SEHNR, FQNEAQ (reference sequence). CDR3 length: 15 amino acids. The CDR3: CASSSGWAGSTEAFF. In DNA form, the CDR3 reads TGTGCCAGCAGCTCCGGTTGGGCAGGGTCCACTGAAGCTTTCTTT. The variable domain in full, with the rest retrieved from reference TRBV7-9 and TRBJ1-1, is DTGVSQNPRHKITKRGQNVTFRCDPISEHNRLYWYRQTLGQGPEFLTYFQNEAQLEKSRLLSDRFSAERPKGSFSTLEIQRTEQGDSAMYLCASSSGWAGSTEAFFGQGTRLTVV.

The J gene is TRBJ2-2, the V gene TRBV11-2, with 9 bases identical to TRBD1. Germline CDR1 reads SGHAT; CDR2 reads FQNNGV. The CDR3 totals 18 residues. Germline trimming cut 4 bases from V and 3 bases from J; bases unmatched to any gene: 12. The CDR3 coding sequence is TGTGCCAGCAGCTCTAGGACAGGGGCAATTTTAGACACCGGGGAGCTGTTTTTT. This translates into CASSSRTGAILDTGELFF.

The chain links TRBV20-1 to TRBJ2-7; a weak D match, TRBD1 (6 bases). From germline, CDR1 is DFQATT and CDR2 SNEGSKA (reference sequence). This CDR3 is 13 amino acids long. With 5 bases removed from V and 2 bases from J, the gap between germline ends came to 13 bases. The CDR3 loop reads CSAGDTYAYEQYF. CDR3 DNA sequence: TGCAGTGCTGGGGACACATATGCCTACGAGCAGTACTTC.

V and J are TRBV7-9 and TRBJ1-2, with D maybe TRBD1 (5 bases). The CDR3 consists of 17 residues. From germline, CDR1 is SEHNR and CDR2 FQNEAQ (reference sequence). V was shortened by 7 bases and J by 9 bases, with 30 bases between the two germline ends. CDR3 in amino acids: CASTRSGGESSTSRYTF. Written as DNA, the CDR3 is TGTGCCAGCACCCGGAGTGGAGGGGAATCATCGACTTCGCGCTACACCTTC.

This chain uses TRBV3-1 with TRBJ2-7; D unclear. The V end was cut by 5 bases, the J end by 2 bases, with 13 bases between. The CDR3 contains 14 residues. Germline CDR1 and CDR2: LGHDT and YNNKEL (reference sequence). CDR3: CASSAIHSAYEQYF. The CDR3 region has the DNA TGTGCCAGCAGCGCTATTCATTCGGCCTACGAGCAGTACTTC.

J is TRBJ2-2 and V is TRBV7-9; D is ambiguous. The ends were cut back, 2 bases at V and 0 bases at J, with 13 bases in the middle. This CDR3 has 17 residues. In germline, CDR1 is SEHNR, CDR2 FQNEAQ (reference sequence). The DNA of the CDR3 is TGTGCCAGCAGCTTAAGCGATAGACCCGCGAACACCGGGGAGCTGTTTTTT. Translating it yields CASSLSDRPANTGELFF.

This clonotype was picked up a small number of times. The chain recombines TRBV12-3 or TRBV12-4 with TRBJ1-1, with TRBD1 matching 7 bases. The CDR3 has 12 residues. The junction had 4 bases not matched to a gene; V was cut back by 6 bases and J by 6 bases. The CDR3 nucleotides read TGTGCCAGCAGGCCGCAGGGGGCTGAAGCTTTCTTT. Encoded protein: CASRPQGAEAFF.

The chain links TRBV7-2 to TRBJ2-1; 7 positions match TRBD1. Germline values: CDR1 SGHTA, CDR2 FQGNSA. Losses at the gene ends were 3 bases for V and 1 base for J; bases not matched to a gene: 6. The CDR3 is made up of 16 amino acids. The CDR3 loop reads CASSFDRAQSYNEQFF. CDR3 DNA: TGTGCCAGCAGCTTCGACAGGGCCCAGTCCTACAATGAGCAGTTCTTC.

This chain uses TRBV6-2 or TRBV6-3 with TRBJ2-2; 15 bases line up with TRBD2. Germline V gene data show CDR1 as MNHEY and CDR2 as SVGEGT. The CDR3 spans 16 residues. J gave up 6 bases and V 5 bases, and 4 bases lay outside the gene matches. In nucleotides, the CDR3 is TGTGCCAGCAGTCCTCGGACTAGCGGGAGGGCCGGGGAGCTGTTTTTT. It translates to CASSPRTSGRAGELFF.

This clonotype has just a few counts. The chain links TRBV9 to TRBJ2-1; 7 nucleotides match TRBD1. V was pared by 0 bases and J by 1 base, with 10 bases of the junction left unmatched. The CDR3 has 18 residues. Germline V gene data show CDR1 as SGDLS and CDR2 as YYNGEE. The CDR3 nucleotides read TGTGCCAGCAGCGTAGGAGTACACCCGACAGGGTCCTACAATGAGCAGTTCTTC. Its translation is CASSVGVHPTGSYNEQFF.

This clonotype was seen repeatedly, ten times or more. This rearrangement joins TRBV5-1 to TRBJ1-5; D perhaps matches TRBD1 (5 bases). V was shortened by 1 base and J by 2 bases, with 10 bases between the two germline ends. This CDR3 is built from 15 residues. The V gene's germline CDR1 is SGHRS and CDR2 YFSETQ. CDR3 nucleotide sequence: TGCGCCAGCAGCTTGCGGGGGGACGGCAATCAGCCCCAGCATTTT. Translated: CASSLRGDGNQPQHF.